This T cell receptor (beta chain) emerged from a study of cytomegalovirus exposure and HLA in healthy donors. Background on the study: An earlier analysis identified approximately 110 million unique TCR beta sequences in 150 million to 200 million T cells. Researchers found that approximately 85% of 350 to 500 genotyped donors fell within the Caucasian-associated ancestry cluster.

Study-level findings and limits: Presence/absence analyses supposed approximately even sequencing depth among donors. Reportedly, cytomegalovirus status was diagnosed with high sensitivity and specificity.

Germline V gives CDR1 MNHNS, CDR2 SASEGT. The CDR3 is 14 amino acids. V was pared by 6 bases and J by 4 bases, with 4 bases of the junction left unmatched. The study ran its PCR with 60 Vbeta and 13 Jbeta primers. TCRdb keeps only in-frame clones here, not all; method: immunoSEQ multiplex PCR. In the table there are about 200,000 clones, approximately 86% of which are singletons. Comment on this clone: Its target is not known.

The receptor comes from a young woman in good health and CMV-seronegative. Sequencing was carried out using PBMCs. V and J are TRBV6-1 and TRBJ2-5; 11 bases fit TRBD2. The CDR3 DNA follows: TGTGCCAGCAGAGCTAGCGGGAGGTTAGAGACCCAGTACTTC. The encoded protein is CASRASGRLETQYF.